This T cell receptor beta chain was captured by sequencing in a study of long-term antiretroviral therapy in people with HIV (dated by TCRdb to between 2021 and 2024). Background for the entire study: Collection of the earliest samples took place about a decade ahead of the 2015 WHO recommendation for immediate ART, at a time when ART was typically delayed until CD4 counts fell. This retrospective serial study examined whether starting ART and sustained HIV suppression were associated with changes in the composition and diversity of the TRB repertoire in peripheral blood. The cohort contributed about 180 cryopreserved PBMC samples from under 35 adults with confirmed HIV infection, collected serially over a mean of approximately 6 years (range 1-12). Of the roughly 30 participants with HIV, roughly 10 were female. No cross-contamination during QIAcube processing was seen in test extractions of a monoclonal T-cell line run alongside roughly 35 polyclonal samples.

To be included, a participant needed at least one PBMC sample from before ART initiation plus at least two post-ART samples. Treatment was received in the United States of America by all participants with HIV. Cryopreserved samples of 1-10 million PBMC were thawed and washed before DNA extraction. At the time of the earliest PBMC sample, participants with HIV were aged between about 20 and 54 years. Per participant, PBMC samples came from 1-4 timepoints prior to ART initiation and 2-8 timepoints following ART initiation, for a median of 7 samples. For every participant, serial HIV viral load, CD4+ T-cell count, ART history and demographic data were obtained. Genomic DNA was extracted from unsorted PBMC with a Qiagen kit on a QIAcube, processed in batches of 12 samples. Summary of the overall study and its limitations: Inferences about post-ART repertoire changes are limited because no data were available on ART adherence, viral resistance or therapy changes. A significant increase in TRB diversity was found to be associated with ART initiation, although TRB diversity was observed to remain significantly below that of transplant donor controls even after long-term ART. The samples were dated from about 2003 to 2017, and the ART regimens that were used may be less effective than current ART regimens. Compared with controls, HIV repertoires had narrower CDR3 length ranges, and the network structure pointed to an antigen-experienced repertoire that shifted only slightly toward naive after ART. Because PBMC availability was limited, only the TCR beta chain was sequenced, with no alpha chain pairing. Because pre-ART samples had limited cell numbers, profiling was done on unsorted PBMC rather than on sorted CD4+ and CD8+ T cells. The repertoire was dominated across all time points by expanded TRB clones identified before ART initiation, although this dominance was seen to fluctuate and to decrease in many PLHIV after ART.

Remarks on this clone: Its recognized antigen is unknown. No much larger clone exists at a distance of one base, and base qualities are not known.

The immunoSEQ hsTCRB v3.0 assay was used at survey level resolution to sequence the TRB variable region. The target sequencing depth for TRB was roughly 40,000-55,000 T-cell genomes per sample. Pooled TRB libraries were sequenced on an Illumina MiSeq with a v3 150-cycle kit. In the source study's methods: Repertoire analysis was run in R within a reproducible Nextflow workflow that covered QC, data transformation and analysis. LymphoSeq2, an R package for AIRR-Seq data exploration, was used to implement custom analyses. Several samples that yielded fewer than 5000 total TRB sequences were excluded, so that fewer than 250 HIV repertoires were analyzed. Among the roughly 190 retained HIV repertoires, about 59 were collected before ART initiation and about 130 were collected after ART initiation. Repertoires were downsampled to 5000 TRB nucleotide sequences, with summary statistics averaged over 100 downsampling iterations. TRB sequences were retained for analysis only if CDR3 regions of at least seven amino acids were present. Diversity was measured with a Shannon entropy-derived clonality score and the Gini coefficient. In the repertoire networks, any two of the top 5000 CDR3 amino acid sequences were connected whenever the two sequences differed by an edit distance of one. For TRB CDR3 amino acid sequences, GLIPH2 was used to predict antigen specificity groups and MHC restriction. Known CMV, EBV, HIV or tissue antigen associations were flagged by matching CDR3 amino acid sequences against VDJdb and McPAS-TCR. Pre-ART, post-ART and control groups were compared with Wilcoxon signed-rank tests and Holm-Bonferroni correction. In TCRdb, the immuneACCESS table is reduced to in-frame sequences with V and J assigned. These tables do not hold every clone; where another copy was compared, an unresolved V gene accounts for under half, and the others remain unexplained. V, J and clone size are taken as reported in that table, and D and trimming were inferred from the DNA itself. A total of 20,000 to 25,000 clones appear in this sample, around 83% of them only once. Around 22% of the sample is taken by the ten largest.

This TCR derives from a man in his fifties or sixties with HIV. The material was unsorted PBMCs, obtained 0.4 years after starting antiretroviral therapy.

The CDR3 here reads CASSLALTDTKNYNEQFF. The nucleotide sequence is given as TGTGCCAGCAGCTTGGCCCTTACAGATACCAAAAACTACAATGAGCAGTTCTTC. This chain joins TRBV5-4 to TRBJ2-1, with no reliable assignment of the D segment. A distance of 19 bases separates the germline ends of V and J, which lose 0 bases and 3 bases respectively. CDR3 length: 18 amino acids, cysteine to phenylalanine. The entry retains the CDR3 DNA only, 54 bases that are in frame from base 1. The germline V gene (reference sequence) sets CDR1 to SGHNT and CDR2 to YYREEE.